One T cell receptor beta chain is described in this entry. Clones were read by immunoSEQ multiplex PCR, and TCRdb kept only the in-frame ones, dropping some. The sample lists under 150,000 clones; about 93% were seen once. The record originates from a study of T cells after somatic rescue of genetic block. Trimming took 7 bases from V and 4 from J; bases not matched to a gene: 13. The CDR3 consists of 15 residues. Germline CDR1 SGDLS, CDR2 YYNGEE. Sequencing was done on a sample of peripheral blood mononuclear cells (PBMCs). The V and J genes are TRBV9 and TRBJ2-5; 7 positions agree with TRBD1. The origin of this receptor is a woman aged 18-29 years. The CDR3 DNA is TGTGCCAGCGGAAGAGGGGGACAGACGGGAGAGACCCAGTACTTC. Translated, it gives CASGRGGQTGETQYF.